The clone carrying this TCR beta chain was detected only once. The sample originates from a study of cytomegalovirus exposure and HLA in healthy donors. Researchers ran the PCR with 60 Vbeta and 13 Jbeta primers. The method was immunoSEQ multiplex PCR; TCRdb's version includes in-frame clones alone and lacks a portion of them. The sample has roughly 280,000 clones, roughly 70% seen once. This TCR was recovered from a female donor in good health and CMV-seronegative. Source material: PBMCs.

The chain's CDR3 is CASTRGLGNEQYF. DNA for the CDR3: TGTGCCAGCACCCGCGGACTAGGGAACGAGCAGTACTTC. The chain links TRBV6-1 to TRBJ2-7, with 7 positions matching TRBD2. This CDR3 spans 13 amino acids. CDR1 is MNHNS, CDR2 SASEGT, per germline. V dropped 7 bases and J dropped 5; count of bases not matched to a gene: 8.